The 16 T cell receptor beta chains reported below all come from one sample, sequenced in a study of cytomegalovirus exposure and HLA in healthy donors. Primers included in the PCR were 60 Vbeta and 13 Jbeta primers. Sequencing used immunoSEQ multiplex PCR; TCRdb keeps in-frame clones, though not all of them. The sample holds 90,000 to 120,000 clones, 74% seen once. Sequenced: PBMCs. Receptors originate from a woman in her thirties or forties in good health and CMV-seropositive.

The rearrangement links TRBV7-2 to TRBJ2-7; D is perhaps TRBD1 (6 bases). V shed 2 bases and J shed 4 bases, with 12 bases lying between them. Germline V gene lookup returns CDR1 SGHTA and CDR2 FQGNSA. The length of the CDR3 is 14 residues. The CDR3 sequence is CASSLLGQRYEQYF. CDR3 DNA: TGTGCCAGCAGCTTACTGGGACAACGATACGAGCAGTACTTC.

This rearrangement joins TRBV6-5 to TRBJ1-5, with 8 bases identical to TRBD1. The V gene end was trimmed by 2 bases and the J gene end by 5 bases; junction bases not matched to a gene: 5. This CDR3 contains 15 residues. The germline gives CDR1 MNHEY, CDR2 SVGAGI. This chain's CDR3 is CASSYRTGTHQPQHF. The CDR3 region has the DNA TGTGCCAGCAGTTACCGGACAGGGACTCATCAGCCCCAGCATTTT.

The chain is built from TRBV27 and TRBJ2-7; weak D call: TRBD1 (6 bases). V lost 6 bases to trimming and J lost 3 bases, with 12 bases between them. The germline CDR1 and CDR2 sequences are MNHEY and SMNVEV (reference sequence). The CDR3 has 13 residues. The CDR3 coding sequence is TGTGCCAGCAGAAAAACAGGGATCTACGAGCAGTACTTC. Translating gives CASRKTGIYEQYF.

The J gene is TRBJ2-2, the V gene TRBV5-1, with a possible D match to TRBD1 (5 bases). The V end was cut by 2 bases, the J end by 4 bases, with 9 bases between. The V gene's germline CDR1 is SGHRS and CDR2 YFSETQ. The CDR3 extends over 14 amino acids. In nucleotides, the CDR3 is TGCGCCAGCAGCTTCCAGGGTGGCACCGGGGAGCTGTTTTTT. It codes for CASSFQGGTGELFF.

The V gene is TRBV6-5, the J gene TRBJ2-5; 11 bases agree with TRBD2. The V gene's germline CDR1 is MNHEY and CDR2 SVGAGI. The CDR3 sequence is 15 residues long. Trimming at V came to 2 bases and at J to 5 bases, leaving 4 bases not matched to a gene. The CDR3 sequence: CASSYSASGRETQYF. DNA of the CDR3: TGTGCCAGCAGTTACAGCGCTAGCGGGAGGGAGACCCAGTACTTC.

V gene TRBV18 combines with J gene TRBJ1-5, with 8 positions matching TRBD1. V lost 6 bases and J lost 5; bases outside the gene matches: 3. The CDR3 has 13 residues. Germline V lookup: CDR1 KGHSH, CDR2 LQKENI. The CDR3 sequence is CASSPDRDQPQHF. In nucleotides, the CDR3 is TGTGCCAGCTCGCCGGACAGGGATCAGCCCCAGCATTTT.

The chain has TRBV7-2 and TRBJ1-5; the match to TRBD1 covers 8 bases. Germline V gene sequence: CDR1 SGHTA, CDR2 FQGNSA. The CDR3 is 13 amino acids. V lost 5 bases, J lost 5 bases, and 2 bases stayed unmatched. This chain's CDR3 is CASSPDRDQPQHF. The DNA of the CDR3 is TGTGCCAGCAGCCCGGACAGGGATCAGCCCCAGCATTTT.

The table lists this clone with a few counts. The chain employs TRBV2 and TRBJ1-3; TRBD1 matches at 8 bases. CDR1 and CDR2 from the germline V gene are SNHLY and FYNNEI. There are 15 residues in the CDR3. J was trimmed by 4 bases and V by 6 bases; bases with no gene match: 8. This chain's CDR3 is CASRDDRGWGNTIYF. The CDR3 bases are TGTGCCAGCAGGGATGACAGGGGTTGGGGAAACACCATATATTTT. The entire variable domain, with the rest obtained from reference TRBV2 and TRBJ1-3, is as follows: EPEVTQTPSHQVTQMGQEVILRCVPISNHLYFYWYRQILGQKVEFLVSFYNNEISEKSEIFDDQFSVERPDGSNFTLKIRSTKLEDSAMYFCASRDDRGWGNTIYFGEGSWLTVV.

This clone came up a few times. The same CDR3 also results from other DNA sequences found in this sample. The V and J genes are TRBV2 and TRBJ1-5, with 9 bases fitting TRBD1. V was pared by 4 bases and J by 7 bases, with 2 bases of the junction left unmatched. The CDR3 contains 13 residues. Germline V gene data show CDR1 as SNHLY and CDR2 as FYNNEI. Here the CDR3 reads CASSGTGEQPQHF. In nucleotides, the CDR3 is TGTGCCAGCAGTGGGACAGGGGAGCAGCCCCAGCATTTT.

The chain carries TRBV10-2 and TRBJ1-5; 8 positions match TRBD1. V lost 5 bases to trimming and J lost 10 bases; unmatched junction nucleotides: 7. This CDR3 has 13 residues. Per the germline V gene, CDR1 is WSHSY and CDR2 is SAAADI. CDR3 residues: CASSTGQGLPQHF. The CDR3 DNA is TGCGCCAGCAGTACCGGACAGGGCCTACCCCAGCATTTT.

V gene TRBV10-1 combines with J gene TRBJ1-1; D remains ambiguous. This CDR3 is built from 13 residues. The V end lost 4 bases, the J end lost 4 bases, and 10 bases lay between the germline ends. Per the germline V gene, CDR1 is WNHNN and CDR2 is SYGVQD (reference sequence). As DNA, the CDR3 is TGCGCCAGCAGTGCCGCCCAAGCCACTGAAGCTTTCTTT. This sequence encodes CASSAAQATEAFF.

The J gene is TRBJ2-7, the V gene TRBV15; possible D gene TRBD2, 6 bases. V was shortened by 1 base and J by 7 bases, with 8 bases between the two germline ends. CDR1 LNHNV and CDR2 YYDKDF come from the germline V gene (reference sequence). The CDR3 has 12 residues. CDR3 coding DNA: TGTGCCACCAGCAGAGCGGGGGAAGAGCAGTACTTC. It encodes CATSRAGEEQYF.

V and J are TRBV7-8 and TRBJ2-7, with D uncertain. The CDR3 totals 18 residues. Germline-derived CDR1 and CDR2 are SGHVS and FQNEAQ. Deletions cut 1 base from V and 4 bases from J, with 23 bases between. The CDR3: CASSLEPRGLSTMYEQYF. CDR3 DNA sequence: TGTGCCAGCAGCTTAGAACCTCGCGGCCTCTCGACCATGTACGAGCAGTACTTC.

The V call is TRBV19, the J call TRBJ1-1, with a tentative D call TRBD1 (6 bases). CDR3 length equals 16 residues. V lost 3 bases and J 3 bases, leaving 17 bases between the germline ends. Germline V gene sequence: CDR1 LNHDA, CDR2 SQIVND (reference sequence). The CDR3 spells CASSISFRRTDTEAFF. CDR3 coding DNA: TGTGCCAGTAGTATCAGTTTCAGACGGACAGACACTGAAGCTTTCTTT.

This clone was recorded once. CDR3 sequence (DNA): TGTGCCAGCAGCTTTGGGGATACAGGGGTGTTTCGTACGCAGTATTTT. This sequence encodes CASSFGDTGVFRTQYF. The rearrangement links TRBV7-2 to TRBJ2-3, with 7 nucleotides matching TRBD1. This CDR3 contains 16 residues. Trimming at V came to 3 bases and at J to 8 bases, leaving 14 bases not matched to a gene. In germline, CDR1 is SGHTA, CDR2 FQGNSA.

The CDR3 region is CASSLGGEGNIQYF. The DNA of the CDR3 is TGTGCCAGCAGCCTGGGGGGGGAAGGAAACATTCAGTACTTC. V usage is TRBV11-2 and J usage is TRBJ2-4, with 7 bases fitting TRBD2. V shed 5 bases, J shed 6 bases, and the junction held 7 bases outside the gene matches. This CDR3 is built from 14 residues. Germline V gives CDR1 SGHAT, CDR2 FQNNGV. The full variable domain, completed using reference TRBV11-2 and TRBJ2-4, is EAGVAQSPRYKIIEKRQSVAFWCNPISGHATLYWYQQILGQGPKLLIQFQNNGVVDDSQLPKDRFSAERLKGVDSTLKIQPAKLEDSAVYLCASSLGGEGNIQYFGAGTRLSVL.